The rows below give T cell receptor beta chains drawn from one sample of a study of radiation and T cells in renal cell carcinoma. The method was immunoSEQ multiplex PCR; TCRdb's version includes in-frame clones alone and lacks a portion of them. The sample lists around 77,000 clones, over 65% seen once, with approximately 2.4% in the top ten. The source material was blood, sampled from a patient whose treatment included radiotherapy and nephrectomy. Receptors originate from a woman between 55 and 75 years old with renal cell carcinoma. The CDR3 runs from the conserved cysteine through the conserved F or W. The order of the fields is V gene, clone size, D gene, J gene, CDR3 DNA, CDR3 protein. D genes are given only for firm matches. Clone size is stated in some rows and not others, as once, few, many or a class when expanded.

TRBV4-3	few	NA	TRBJ1-1	TGCGCCAGCAGCCAAGAAAAAGGGGGGACTGAAGCTTTCTTT	CASSQEKGGTEAFF
TRBV4-2	NA	NA	TRBJ2-1	TGTGCCAGCAGCCAAGGCCGGGCCAGCGAGCAGTTCTTC	CASSQGRASEQFF
TRBV2	NA	NA	TRBJ1-5	TGTGCCAGCAGTGAAATTCAGAAGCTAAATCAGCCCCAGCATTTT	CASSEIQKLNQPQHF
TRBV19	NA	TRBD1	TRBJ1-1	TGTGCCAGTATCCCGGACAGGTTCAAGGGGCACACTGAAGCTTTCTTT	CASIPDRFKGHTEAFF
TRBV4-2	NA	TRBD2	TRBJ2-4	TGTGCCAGCAGCCAAGAAGACCACTCGGCGGGGGGCCGGAACCACAAAAACATTCAGTACTTC	CASSQEDHSAGGRNHKNIQYF
TRBV9	once	TRBD1	TRBJ2-5	TGTGCCAGCAGCGTATGGCAGGGGGCAGGAGAGACCCAGTACTTC	CASSVWQGAGETQYF
TRBV2	few	NA	TRBJ1-3	TGTGCCAGCAGTGAAGCGGAGACAGCTGGAAACACCATATATTTT	CASSEAETAGNTIYF
TRBV15	NA	NA	TRBJ2-7	TGTGCCACCAGCAGAGAGTGGCAGGGAGGCGTTGAGCAGTACTTC	CATSREWQGGVEQYF
TRBV4-1	few	NA	TRBJ1-5	TGCGCCAGCAGCGCCCTCGTCAATCAGCCCCAGCATTTT	CASSALVNQPQHF
TRBV28	NA	NA	TRBJ2-7	TGTGCCAGCAGTCCTTTCTACGAGCAGTACTTC	CASSPFYEQYF
TRBV27	NA	TRBD1	TRBJ2-7	TGTGCCAGCAGTGTAACCGGGACAGGGGGCGCGGGGCAGTACTTC	CASSVTGTGGAGQYF
TRBV6-1	once	TRBD1	TRBJ1-5	TGTGCCAGCAGCGACAGGGGGCTAGGCAATCAGCCCCAGCATTTT	CASSDRGLGNQPQHF
TRBV29-1	NA	NA	TRBJ1-4	TGCAGCGTTTTCGGCGATAATGAAAAACTGTTTTTT	CSVFGDNEKLFF
TRBV7-9	NA	TRBD1	TRBJ1-1	TGTGCCAGCAGCCAGCCACTTTCAACCGGGACAGGCGTAGCTTTCTTT	CASSQPLSTGTGVAFF
TRBV5-6	NA	TRBD1	TRBJ1-2	TGTGCCAGCAGCTTGGATCAGGGGGCGCGGGGCTACACCTTC	CASSLDQGARGYTF
TRBV27	NA	NA	TRBJ1-1	TGTGCCAGCAGTTTTCGAGCCATGAACACTGAAGCTTTCTTT	CASSFRAMNTEAFF
TRBV5-1	NA	NA	TRBJ2-7	TGCGCCAGCAGCTCCAGGGCAAGCTCCTACGAGCAGTACTTC	CASSSRASSYEQYF
TRBV4-1	NA	NA	TRBJ1-1	TGCGCCAGCAGCCAAGGAGGCCTGAACACTGAAGCTTTCTTT	CASSQGGLNTEAFF
TRBV18	NA	TRBD1	TRBJ1-3	TGTGCCAGCTCACCATCGGGACAGGGAGGTAACACCATATATTTT	CASSPSGQGGNTIYF
TRBV7-6	NA	TRBD1	TRBJ1-3	TGTGCCAGCAGCTTAGGGACAGGCAGTGGAAACACCATATATTTT	CASSLGTGSGNTIYF
TRBV7-9	NA	TRBD1	TRBJ2-7	TGTGCCAGCAGCTTAACCCGGACAGGGCTCGACGAGCAGTACTTC	CASSLTRTGLDEQYF
TRBV7-9	NA	NA	TRBJ1-1	TGTGCCAGCAGCTTATACGAGGGGGACACTGAAGCTTTCTTT	CASSLYEGDTEAFF
TRBV7-3	NA	TRBD2	TRBJ2-5	TGTGCCAGCAGCTTATTCCCGACTAGCGGGGGTGGAGAGACCCAGTACTTC	CASSLFPTSGGGETQYF
TRBV7-7	NA	NA	TRBJ2-1	TGTGCTAGCAGCCCTTCGGGGGGACAGCCCTACAATGAGCAGTTCTTC	CASSPSGGQPYNEQFF
TRBV28	NA	NA	TRBJ2-6	TGTGCCAGCAGTTTATCCCCTACAGGGTCGGGAGCTCATCACTCTGGGGCCAACGTCCTGACTTTC	CASSLSPTGSGAHHSGANVLTF
TRBV7-6	NA	TRBD2	TRBJ2-1	TGTGCCAGCAGCTGGTTAACTAGCGGGAGTCCCAATGAGCAGTTCTTC	CASSWLTSGSPNEQFF